One and the same sample provided the 17 T cell receptor beta chains below, sequenced in a study of patients and donors after allogeneic stem cell transplantation. Using its own MiXCR run on the RT-PCR reads, TCRdb lists one record per CDR3 protein. The data contain about 200,000 distinct CDR3 sequences, around 40% of them singletons. Sequenced input: blood, either unsorted or a sorted T cell fraction (not recorded which). All receptors derive from a human donor who was either an allogeneic HSCT recipient or a stem cell or donor lymphocyte infusion donor (not recorded which). It is not recorded whose cells these are; they may come from a transplant donor.

This clonotype was observed a few times. The chain links TRBV9 to TRBJ1-1; D gene uncertain. Trimming took 1 base from V and 0 from J, leaving 4 bases between them. The CDR3 covers 13 residues. Germline CDR1 reads SGDLS; CDR2 reads YYNGEE. As DNA, the CDR3 is TGTGCCAGCAGCGTATTGCTGAACACTGAAGCTTTCTTT. This sequence encodes CASSVLLNTEAFF.

This sequence joins TRBV19 and TRBJ1-5; D not resolved. Trimming took 1 base from V and 2 from J, leaving 6 bases between them. The length of the CDR3 is 14 residues. CDR1 and CDR2 (germline): LNHDA, SQIVND (reference sequence). The CDR3 region has the DNA TGTGCCAGTAGTATAGGGAACGGCAATCAGCCCCAGCATTTT. Translating gives CASSIGNGNQPQHF. The variable domain in full, completed from reference TRBV19 and TRBJ1-5, reads DGGITQSPKYLFRKEGQNVTLSCEQNLNHDAMYWYRQDPGQGLRLIYYSQIVNDFQKGDIAEGYSVSREKKESFPLTVTSAQKNPTAFYLCASSIGNGNQPQHFGDGTRLSIL.

The sample holds one count of this clonotype. This chain uses TRBV20-1 with TRBJ2-7; 8 bases are a match to TRBD1. Germline CDR1 DFQATT, CDR2 SNEGSKA (reference sequence). V was clipped by 6 bases and J by 0 bases; unmatched bases: 10. The CDR3 contains 15 residues. The CDR3 DNA is TGCAGTGCCGAGACAGGGGCCGCGAGCTCCTACGAGCAGTACTTC. As protein: CSAETGAASSYEQYF.

J is TRBJ2-7 and V is TRBV5-6; possibly TRBD2 for D (5 bases). CDR1 and CDR2 (germline): SGHDT, YYEEEE. CDR3 size: 12 residues. Trimming left V 2 bases short and J 6 bases short, with 9 bases between. CDR3: CASSFLRAEQYF. CDR3 nucleotides: TGTGCCAGCAGCTTCTTGCGGGCCGAGCAGTACTTC.

This clonotype has a handful of counts. This rearrangement joins TRBV5-1 to TRBJ1-1; a possible D gene is TRBD1 (5 bases). The CDR3 runs 17 residues. Per germline, CDR1 SGHRS and CDR2 YFSETQ. Trimming removed 1 base at V and 2 bases at J, with 18 bases between. CDR3 region: CASSLRARRQQNTEAFF. As DNA, the CDR3 is TGCGCCAGCAGCTTGCGGGCCCGGAGACAGCAAAACACTGAAGCTTTCTTT.

The V gene is TRBV20-1, the J gene TRBJ2-4, with D possibly being TRBD2 (6 bases). Deletions cut 3 bases from V and 0 bases from J, with 12 bases between. The V gene's germline CDR1 is DFQATT and CDR2 SNEGSKA (reference sequence). The CDR3 loop spans 15 amino acids. The DNA of the CDR3 is TGCAGTGCTAGGTTGGGACTCTTAGCCAAAAACATTCAGTACTTC. This encodes CSARLGLLAKNIQYF.

This sequence joins TRBV5-1 and TRBJ2-3; 7 positions match TRBD2. The V gene end was trimmed by 2 bases and the J gene end by 3 bases; junction bases not matched to a gene: 6. CDR1 is SGHRS and CDR2 is YFSETQ in the germline V gene. The CDR3 has 15 amino acids. The CDR3 region is CASSFSGPGTDTQYF. DNA of the CDR3: TGCGCCAGCAGCTTTAGCGGGCCGGGGACAGATACGCAGTATTTT.

This chain connects TRBV5-1 to TRBJ1-1, with D perhaps TRBD1 (6 bases). V was trimmed by 3 bases and J by 6 bases, leaving 18 bases between them. Germline V CDR1 and CDR2: SGHRS, YFSETQ. This CDR3 spans 15 amino acids. The chain's CDR3 is CASSWGPGESSEAFF. For the CDR3, the DNA is TGCGCCAGCAGCTGGGGGCCGGGAGAAAGCTCTGAAGCTTTCTTT. Complete variable domain (other parts from reference TRBV5-1 and TRBJ1-1): KAGVTQTPRYLIKTRGQQVTLSCSPISGHRSVSWYQQTPGQGLQFLFEYFSETQRNKGNFPGRFSGRQFSNSRSEMNVSTLELGDSALYLCASSWGPGESSEAFFGQGTRLTVV.

The chain links TRBV5-4 to TRBJ2-3; tentatively, D is TRBD1 (6 bases). V dropped 5 bases and J dropped 1 base, with 11 bases sitting between them. The length of the CDR3 is 14 residues. Germline V gives CDR1 SGHNT, CDR2 YYREEE (reference sequence). The CDR3 protein is CASRINRGTDTQYF. The CDR3 DNA reads as TGTGCCAGCAGAATTAACAGGGGCACAGATACGCAGTATTTT.

This clonotype has just a few counts. The chain employs TRBV9 and TRBJ2-3, with D hard to call. Germline V lookup: CDR1 SGDLS, CDR2 YYNGEE. The CDR3 runs to 17 residues. V dropped 3 bases and J dropped 0 bases, with 17 bases sitting between them. This CDR3 reads CASSAFPTTTSTDTQYF. CDR3 DNA sequence: TGTGCCAGCAGCGCCTTTCCCACTACAACCAGCACAGATACGCAGTATTTT.

Worth noting for this clonotype: The junction and the germline gene differ at one end; a read error may be behind it. This chain connects TRBV12-3 or TRBV12-4 to TRBJ1-1, with unresolved D. This CDR3 has 14 residues. The CDR3 DNA reads as TGTGCCAGCAGTCCCTTGCCCGGAGGCACTGAAGCTGTCTTT. Translated, it gives CASSPLPGGTEAVF.

V usage is TRBV5-1 and J usage is TRBJ2-2; D may be TRBD2 (6 bases). The CDR3 is 16 amino acids. Germline V gene data show CDR1 as SGHRS and CDR2 as YFSETQ. The germline V and J ends were trimmed by 0 bases and 0 bases, with 9 bases remaining between them. CDR3 sequence reads: CASSLASVANTGELFF. The CDR3, as DNA: TGCGCCAGCAGCTTGGCTAGCGTCGCGAACACCGGGGAGCTGTTTTTT.

This clonotype was counted a few times. This chain joins TRBV12-3 or TRBV12-4 and TRBJ2-2; 7 bases fit TRBD1. There are 17 residues in the CDR3. The V gene end was trimmed by 5 bases and the J gene end by 0 bases; junction bases not matched to a gene: 9. CDR3 sequence: CASSPDRNYANTGELFF. CDR3 in DNA: TGTGCCAGCAGTCCGGACAGGAACTACGCGAACACCGGGGAGCTGTTTTTT.

The chain links TRBV12-3 or TRBV12-4 to TRBJ2-3; D gene unclear. This CDR3 has 14 residues. V was pared by 5 bases and J by 2 bases, with 11 bases between. CDR3 in amino acids: CASSPAEHTDTQYF. In nucleotides, the CDR3 is TGTGCCAGCAGTCCGGCGGAACACACAGATACGCAGTATTTT.

The table lists this clonotype with a few counts. The chain joins TRBV20-1 to TRBJ1-5; D unresolved. Germline V gene sequence: CDR1 DFQATT, CDR2 SNEGSKA (reference sequence). Deletions cut 0 bases from V and 3 bases from J, with 6 bases between. This CDR3 region has 13 residues. For the CDR3, the DNA is TGCAGTGCTAGAGACACTGCCAATCAGCCCCAGCATTTT. Protein sequence: CSARDTANQPQHF.

This clonotype was counted between two and nine times. This rearrangement joins TRBV15 to TRBJ1-6, with D uncertain. The CDR3 runs 14 residues. Trimming cost V 0 bases and J 7 bases, with 7 bases left between them. Germline V lookup: CDR1 LNHNV, CDR2 YYDKDF (reference sequence). CDR3 region: CATSREPLNSPLHF. As DNA, the CDR3 is TGTGCCACCAGCAGAGAGCCCCTCAATTCACCCCTCCACTTT.

The V and J genes are TRBV29-1 and TRBJ2-5; unclear D gene. Trimming shortened V by 4 bases and J by 6 bases, and 12 bases separated the two germline ends. CDR3 length: 12 residues. Germline V gene data show CDR1 as SQVTM and CDR2 as ANQGSEA. The CDR3 spells CSVVGIPQTQYF. In DNA, the CDR3 is TGCAGCGTTGTAGGAATCCCCCAGACCCAGTACTTC. The full variable domain, in which reference TRBV29-1 and TRBJ2-5 provide the parts outside the CDR3, is SAVISQKPSRDICQRGTSLTIQCQVDSQVTMMFWYRQQPGQSLTLIATANQGSEATYESGFVIDKFPISRPNLTFSTLTVSNMSPEDSSIYLCSVVGIPQTQYFGPGTRLLVL.